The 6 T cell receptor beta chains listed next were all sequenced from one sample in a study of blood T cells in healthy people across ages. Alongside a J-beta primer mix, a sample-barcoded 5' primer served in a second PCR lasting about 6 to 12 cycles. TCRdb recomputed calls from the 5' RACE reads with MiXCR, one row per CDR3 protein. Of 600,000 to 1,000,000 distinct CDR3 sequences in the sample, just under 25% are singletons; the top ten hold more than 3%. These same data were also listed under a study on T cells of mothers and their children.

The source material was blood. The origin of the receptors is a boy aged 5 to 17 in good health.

CDR3 DNA: TGCAGTGCTAGAGAGCCGGGGGCAGGCGAGCAGTACTTC. This sequence encodes CSAREPGAGEQYF. This chain uses TRBV20-1 with TRBJ2-7; D is possibly TRBD1 or TRBD2 (6 bases each). CDR1 is DFQATT and CDR2 is SNEGSKA in the germline V gene (reference sequence). V lost 0 bases and J lost 6, with 12 bases in between. The CDR3 sequence is 13 residues long.

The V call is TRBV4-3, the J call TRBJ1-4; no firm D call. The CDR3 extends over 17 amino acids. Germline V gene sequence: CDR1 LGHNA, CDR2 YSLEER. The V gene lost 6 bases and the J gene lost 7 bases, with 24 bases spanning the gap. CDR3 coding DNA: TGCGCCAGCAGTCAATCCCCTTCAGTACCTACTCTTGAAAAACTGTTTTTT. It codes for CASSQSPSVPTLEKLFF.

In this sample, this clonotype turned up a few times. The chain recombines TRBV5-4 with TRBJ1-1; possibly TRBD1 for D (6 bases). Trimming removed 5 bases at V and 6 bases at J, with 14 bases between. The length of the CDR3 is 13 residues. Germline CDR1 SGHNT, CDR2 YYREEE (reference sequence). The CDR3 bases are TGTGCCAGCAGGTCGGGGGCGGGGGCTGAAGCTTTCTTT. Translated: CASRSGAGAEAFF.

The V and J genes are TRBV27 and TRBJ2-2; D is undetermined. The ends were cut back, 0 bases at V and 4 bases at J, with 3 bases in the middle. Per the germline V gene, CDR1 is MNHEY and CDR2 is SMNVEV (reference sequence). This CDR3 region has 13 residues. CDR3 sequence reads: CASSLSTTGELFF. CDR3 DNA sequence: TGTGCCAGCAGTTTATCGACCACCGGGGAGCTGTTTTTT.

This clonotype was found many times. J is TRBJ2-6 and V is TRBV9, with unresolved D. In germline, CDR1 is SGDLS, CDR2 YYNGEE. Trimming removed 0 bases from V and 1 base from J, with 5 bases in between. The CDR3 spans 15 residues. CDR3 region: CASSVGLSGANVLTF. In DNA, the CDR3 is TGTGCCAGCAGCGTAGGCCTATCTGGGGCCAACGTCCTGACTTTC.

The CDR3 region has the DNA TGCAGTGTCCCAGGGAATGAAAAACTGTTTTTT. It is translated as CSVPGNEKLFF. The chain links TRBV20-1 to TRBJ1-4, with D possibly being TRBD1 (5 bases). CDR1 is DFQATT and CDR2 is SNEGSKA in the germline V gene (reference sequence). Trimming took off 7 bases at V and 5 bases at J, with 8 bases between the two ends. The CDR3 contains 11 residues.